The entry below describes one TCR beta chain. Its antigen is undetermined. Stated treatment: approximately 18 received Ad26.COV2.S at low or high dose, single or two shots; five or six received placebo; per-sample allocation not given. Sampling occurred on day 63 after the first vaccine or placebo injection. Between the trimmed V and J ends, which lost 3 bases and 3 bases, there was a span of 15 bases. The V gene's germline CDR1 is SGHNT and CDR2 YENEEA. CDR3 length equals 16 residues. This sample was taken from a study of Ad26.COV2.S vaccination and SARS-CoV-2 variants. General study points: Substantial breadth was reportedly displayed by spike-specific CD8+ and CD4+ T cell responses after vaccination.

Sequencing was performed with immunoSEQ multiplex PCR; in TCRdb, only in-frame clones are kept and a portion is missing. Of roughly 420,000 clones listed, roughly 87% are singletons. The sample was peripheral blood, taken in a trial of Ad26.COV2.S vaccine versus placebo. This clonotype was sampled from a person between 18 and 59 years old who received the Ad26.COV2.S COVID-19 vaccine or a placebo. V gene TRBV11-3 combines with J gene TRBJ2-1, with D tentatively TRBD1 or TRBD2 (6 bases each). CDR3 bases: TGTGCCAGCAGCTTCCCAGGGGACTTTCGCTACAATGAGCAGTTCTTC. Translated, it gives CASSFPGDFRYNEQFF.